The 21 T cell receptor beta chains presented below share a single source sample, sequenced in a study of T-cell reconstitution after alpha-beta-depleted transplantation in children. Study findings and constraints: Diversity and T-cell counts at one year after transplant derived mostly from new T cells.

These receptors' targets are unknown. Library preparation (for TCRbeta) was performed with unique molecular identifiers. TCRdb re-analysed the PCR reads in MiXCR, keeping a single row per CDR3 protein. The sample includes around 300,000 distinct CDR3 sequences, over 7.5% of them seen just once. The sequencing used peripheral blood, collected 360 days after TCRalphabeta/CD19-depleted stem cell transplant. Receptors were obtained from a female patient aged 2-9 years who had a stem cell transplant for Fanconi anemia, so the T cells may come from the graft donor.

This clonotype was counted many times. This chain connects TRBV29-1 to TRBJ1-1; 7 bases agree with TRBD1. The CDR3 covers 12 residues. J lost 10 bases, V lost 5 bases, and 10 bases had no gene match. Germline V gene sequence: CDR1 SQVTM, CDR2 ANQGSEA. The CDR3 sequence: CSVTRRGSGAFF. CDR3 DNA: TGCAGCGTTACCCGCAGGGGGTCGGGAGCTTTCTTT.

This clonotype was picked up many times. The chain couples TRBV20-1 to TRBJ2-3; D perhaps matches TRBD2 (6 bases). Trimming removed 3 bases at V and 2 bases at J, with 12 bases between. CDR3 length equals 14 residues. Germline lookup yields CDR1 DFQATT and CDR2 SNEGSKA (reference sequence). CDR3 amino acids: CSASPSADTDTQYF. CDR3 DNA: TGCAGTGCTAGTCCTAGCGCTGACACAGATACGCAGTATTTT.

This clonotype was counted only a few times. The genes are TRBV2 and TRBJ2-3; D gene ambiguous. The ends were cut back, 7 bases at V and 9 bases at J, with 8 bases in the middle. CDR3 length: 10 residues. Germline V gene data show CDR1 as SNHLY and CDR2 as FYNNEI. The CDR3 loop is CASKATTQYF. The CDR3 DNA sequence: TGTGCCAGCAAGGCAACGACGCAGTATTTT.

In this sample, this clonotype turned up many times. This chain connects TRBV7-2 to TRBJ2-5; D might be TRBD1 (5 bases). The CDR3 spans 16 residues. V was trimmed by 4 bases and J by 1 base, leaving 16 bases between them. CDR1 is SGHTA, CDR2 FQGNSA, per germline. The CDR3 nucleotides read TGTGCCAGCAGCTCAGACAGCAGATGGGTCCAAGAGACCCAGTACTTC. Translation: CASSSDSRWVQETQYF.

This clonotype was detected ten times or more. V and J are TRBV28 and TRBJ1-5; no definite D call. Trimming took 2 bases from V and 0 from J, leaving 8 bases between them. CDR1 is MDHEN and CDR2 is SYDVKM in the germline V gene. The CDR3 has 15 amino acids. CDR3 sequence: CASSLLLNSNQPQHF. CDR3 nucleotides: TGTGCCAGCAGTTTACTCTTGAATAGCAATCAGCCCCAGCATTTT.

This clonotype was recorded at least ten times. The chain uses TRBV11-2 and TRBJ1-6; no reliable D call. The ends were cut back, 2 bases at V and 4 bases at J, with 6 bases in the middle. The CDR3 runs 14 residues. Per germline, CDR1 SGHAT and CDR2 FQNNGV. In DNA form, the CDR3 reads TGTGCCAGCAGCTTAAGGCCTTATAATTCACCCCTCCACTTT. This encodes CASSLRPYNSPLHF.

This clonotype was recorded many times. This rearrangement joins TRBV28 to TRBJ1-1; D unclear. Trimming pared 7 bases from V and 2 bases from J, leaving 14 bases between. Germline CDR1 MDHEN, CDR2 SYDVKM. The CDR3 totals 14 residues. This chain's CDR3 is CASNLPILNTEAFF. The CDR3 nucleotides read TGTGCCAGCAATCTCCCTATATTAAACACTGAAGCTTTCTTT.

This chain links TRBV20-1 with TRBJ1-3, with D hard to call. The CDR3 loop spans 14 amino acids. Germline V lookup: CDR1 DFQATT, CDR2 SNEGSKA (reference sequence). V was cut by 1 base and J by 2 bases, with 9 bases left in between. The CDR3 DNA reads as TGCAGTGCTAGAGTGGCCTGGGCTGGAAACACCATATATTTT. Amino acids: CSARVAWAGNTIYF.

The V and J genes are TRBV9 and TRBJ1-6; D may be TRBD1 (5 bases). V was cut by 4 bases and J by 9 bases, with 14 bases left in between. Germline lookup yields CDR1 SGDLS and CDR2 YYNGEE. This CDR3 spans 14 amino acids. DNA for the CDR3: TGTGCCAGCAGCCAGGGTGGCCTGGGTTCACCCCTCCACTTT. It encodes CASSQGGLGSPLHF.

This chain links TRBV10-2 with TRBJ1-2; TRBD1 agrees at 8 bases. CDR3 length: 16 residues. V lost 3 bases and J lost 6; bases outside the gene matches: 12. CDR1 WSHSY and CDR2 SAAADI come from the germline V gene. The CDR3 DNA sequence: TGCGCCAGCAGTGATTGTATGGGACAGGTCTGTCATGGCTACACCTTC. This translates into CASSDCMGQVCHGYTF.

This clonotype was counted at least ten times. The CDR3 bases are TGTGCCAGCAGCGGAGGGACTGAAACTTACAATGAGCAGTTCTTC. Its protein product is CASSGGTETYNEQFF. The chain combines TRBV9 with TRBJ2-1, with D maybe TRBD2 (6 bases). Trimming stripped 3 bases from V and 4 bases from J, with 14 bases between. The CDR3 covers 15 residues. Per the germline V gene, CDR1 is SGDLS and CDR2 is YYNGEE.

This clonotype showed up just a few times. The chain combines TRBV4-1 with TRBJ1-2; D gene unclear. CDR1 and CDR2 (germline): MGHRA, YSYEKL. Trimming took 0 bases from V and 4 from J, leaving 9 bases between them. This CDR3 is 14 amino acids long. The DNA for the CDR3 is TGCGCCAGCAGCCAAGAGGAAGGCCCCTATGGCTACACCTTC. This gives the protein CASSQEEGPYGYTF.

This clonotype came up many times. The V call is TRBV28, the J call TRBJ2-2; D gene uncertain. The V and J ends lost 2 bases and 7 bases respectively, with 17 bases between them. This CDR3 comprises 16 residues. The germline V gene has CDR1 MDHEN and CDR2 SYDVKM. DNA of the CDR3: TGTGCCAGCAGTTTACTCTCTAGTCTGAGCATCGGGGAGCTGTTTTTT. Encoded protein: CASSLLSSLSIGELFF.

The DNA of the CDR3 is TGTGCCAGCAGCCCTAAGGGGGGCACAGATACGCAGTATTTT. Amino acid sequence: CASSPKGGTDTQYF. The gene calls are TRBV7-3 and TRBJ2-3; perhaps TRBD1 as D (6 bases). Germline V gene lookup returns CDR1 SGHTA and CDR2 FQGTGA. The CDR3 has 14 residues. Trimming removed 5 bases at V and 1 base at J, with 10 bases between.

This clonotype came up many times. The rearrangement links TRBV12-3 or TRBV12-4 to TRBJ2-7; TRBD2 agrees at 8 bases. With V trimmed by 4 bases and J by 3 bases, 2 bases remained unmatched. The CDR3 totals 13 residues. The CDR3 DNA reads TGTGCCAGCAGTTCCAGCGGGAGCTACGAGCAGTACTTC. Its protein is CASSSSGSYEQYF.

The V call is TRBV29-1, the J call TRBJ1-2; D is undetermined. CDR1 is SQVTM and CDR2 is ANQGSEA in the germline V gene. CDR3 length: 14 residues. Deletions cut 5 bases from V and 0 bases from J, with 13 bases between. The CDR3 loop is CSVLSGATNYGYTF. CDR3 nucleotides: TGCAGCGTTCTTTCGGGAGCAACTAACTATGGCTACACCTTC.

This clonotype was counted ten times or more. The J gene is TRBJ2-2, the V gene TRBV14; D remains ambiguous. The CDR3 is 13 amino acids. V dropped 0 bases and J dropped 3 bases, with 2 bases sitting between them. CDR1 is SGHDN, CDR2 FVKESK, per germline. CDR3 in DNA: TGTGCCAGCAGCCAAGACCACACCGGGGAGCTGTTTTTT. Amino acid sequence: CASSQDHTGELFF.

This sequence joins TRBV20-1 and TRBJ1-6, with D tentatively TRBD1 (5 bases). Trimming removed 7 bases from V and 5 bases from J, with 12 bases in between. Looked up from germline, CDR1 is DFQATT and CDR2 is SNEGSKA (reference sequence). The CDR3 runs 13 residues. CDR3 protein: CSGGGRDNSPLHF. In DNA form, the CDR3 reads TGCAGTGGCGGGGGAAGGGATAATTCACCCCTCCACTTT.

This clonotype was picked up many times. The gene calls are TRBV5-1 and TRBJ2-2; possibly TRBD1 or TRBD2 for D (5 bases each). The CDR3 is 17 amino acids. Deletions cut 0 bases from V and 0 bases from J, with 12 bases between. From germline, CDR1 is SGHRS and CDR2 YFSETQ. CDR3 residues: CASSLVIGGTNTGELFF. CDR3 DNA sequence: TGCGCCAGCAGCTTGGTAATTGGGGGAACGAACACCGGGGAGCTGTTTTTT.

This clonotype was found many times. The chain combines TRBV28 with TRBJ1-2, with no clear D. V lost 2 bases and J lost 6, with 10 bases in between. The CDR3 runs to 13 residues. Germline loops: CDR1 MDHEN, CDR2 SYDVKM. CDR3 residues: CASSLLGRDGYTF. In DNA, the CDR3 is TGTGCCAGCAGTTTACTGGGAAGGGATGGCTACACCTTC.

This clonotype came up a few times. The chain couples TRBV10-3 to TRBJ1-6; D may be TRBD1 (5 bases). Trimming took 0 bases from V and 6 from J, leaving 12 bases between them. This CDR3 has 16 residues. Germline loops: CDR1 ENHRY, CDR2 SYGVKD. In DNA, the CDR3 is TGTGCCATCAGTGAGTCGTACCAGGGTCGTAATTCACCCCTCCACTTT. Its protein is CAISESYQGRNSPLHF.